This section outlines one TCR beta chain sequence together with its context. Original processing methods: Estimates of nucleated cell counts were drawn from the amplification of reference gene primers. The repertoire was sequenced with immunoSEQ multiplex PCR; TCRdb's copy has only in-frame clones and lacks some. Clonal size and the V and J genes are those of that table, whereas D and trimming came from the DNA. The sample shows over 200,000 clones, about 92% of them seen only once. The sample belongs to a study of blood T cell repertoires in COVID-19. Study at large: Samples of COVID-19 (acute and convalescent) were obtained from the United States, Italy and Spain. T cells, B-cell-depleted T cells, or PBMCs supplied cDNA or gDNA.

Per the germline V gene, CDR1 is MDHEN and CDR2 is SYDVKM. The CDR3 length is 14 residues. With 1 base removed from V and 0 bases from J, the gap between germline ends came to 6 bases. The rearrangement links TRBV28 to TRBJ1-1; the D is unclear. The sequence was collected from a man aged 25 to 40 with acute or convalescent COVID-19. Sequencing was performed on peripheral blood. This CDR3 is CASSLSSLNTEAFF. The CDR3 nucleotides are TGTGCCAGCAGTTTATCCAGTTTGAACACTGAAGCTTTCTTT. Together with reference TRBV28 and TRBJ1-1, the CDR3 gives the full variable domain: DVKVTQSSRYLVKRTGEKVFLECVQDMDHENMFWYRQDPGLGLRLIYFSYDVKMKEKGDIPEGYSVSREKKERFSLILESASTNQTSMYLCASSLSSLNTEAFFGQGTRLTVV.